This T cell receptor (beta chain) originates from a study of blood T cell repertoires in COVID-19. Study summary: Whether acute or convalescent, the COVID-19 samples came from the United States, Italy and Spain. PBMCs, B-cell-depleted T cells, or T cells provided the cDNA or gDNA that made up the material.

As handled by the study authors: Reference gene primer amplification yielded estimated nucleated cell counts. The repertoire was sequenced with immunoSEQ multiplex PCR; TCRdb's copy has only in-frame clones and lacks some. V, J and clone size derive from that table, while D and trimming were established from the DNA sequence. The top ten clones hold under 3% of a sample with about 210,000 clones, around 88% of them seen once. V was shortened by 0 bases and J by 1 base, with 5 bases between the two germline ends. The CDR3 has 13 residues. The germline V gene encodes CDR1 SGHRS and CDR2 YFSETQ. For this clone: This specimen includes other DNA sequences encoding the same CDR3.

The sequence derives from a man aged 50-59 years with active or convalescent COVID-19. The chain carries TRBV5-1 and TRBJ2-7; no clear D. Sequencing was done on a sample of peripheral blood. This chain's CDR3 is CASSLGQSYEQYF. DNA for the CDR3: TGCGCCAGCAGCTTGGGTCAGTCCTACGAGCAGTACTTC.